This T cell receptor (beta chain) was identified in a study of regulatory T cells in long-lasting Graves disease (dated by TCRdb to about 2021). About the investigation overall: Newly diagnosed Graves' disease patients had taken antithyroid drugs for less than 3 months. This study used TCR sequencing and RNA sequencing of peripheral blood to compare persistent Graves' disease patients against newly diagnosed Graves' disease patients. The study was registered as a clinical trial and conducted in China. A total of approximately 35 samples underwent TCR sequencing: around 13 from persistent and roughly 20 from newly diagnosed Graves' disease patients.

This clonotype was seen more than once but under ten times. It lacks a known antigen. It has no much larger one-base neighbor in the sample; base qualities were not kept. The CDR1 and CDR2 encoded by the germline V gene are MGHRA and YSYEKL. Unmatched junction bases come to 2, with V trimmed by 2 bases and J by 0 bases. The CDR3 runs 15 amino acids, cysteine and phenylalanine included. Here the CDR3 DNA is all that survives: 45 bases in frame from base 1. The library was made by multiplex PCR. Sequencing took place on an Illumina HiSeq 4000. iRepertoire HTBI primers and Arm-PCR amplification of CDR3 regions were used to construct TCR beta libraries. Before sequencing, the PCR products underwent gel purification. As for how the authors treated the data: Gene usage analysis of CDR3 amino acid clonotypes used the 55 to 65 TRBV and fewer than 15 TRBJ segments found across samples. Filtered high-quality paired reads were merged into contigs using COPE and FqMerger. BLAST was used to align contigs to IMGT TRBV, TRBD and TRBJ reference genes, with CDR3 defined following IMGT. Clonotypes above 0.1% frequency were classified as highly expanded clones. Repertoire diversity was measured by Shannon entropy, and V-J evenness by the Gini coefficient. Clonotypes shared by more than one individual were considered public. TCRdb took the public reads, trimmed them with fastp at Q25, ran MiXCR for clone calling and kept in-frame beta chains. Here each entry gathers all rows of one CDR3 protein and keeps the most common genes and DNA. The V and J calls come from TCRdb's annotation, not from the publication. Across this sample there are 350,000 to 550,000 distinct CDR3 sequences, with 15% seen only once. Of the sample, approximately 15% falls within the top ten clones.

Beyond this particular receptor, the publication reports: Only peripheral blood was studied, because thyroid tissue, the primary lesion, was inaccessible. As a limitation, the authors acknowledged that the small sample size may reduce accuracy. Compared with newly diagnosed patients, persistent Graves' disease patients had lower TCR Shannon entropy and fewer highly expanded clones, which suggests clonal expansion. Persistent patients shared more public clonotypes among themselves (more than 2,500) than newly diagnosed patients did (approximately 970). Sequencing and analysis were limited to the TCR beta chain. Persistent disease showed preferential use of TRBV28, TRBJ1-2 and TRBJ2-5, whereas newly diagnosed disease favored TRBV20-1 and TRBJ2-1.

This specimen's time point label, per the study, means: newly diagnosed GD, antithyroid drugs for less than 3 months. RNA was extracted from PBMCs in TRIzol for both TCR sequencing and RNA sequencing. The diagnosis of Graves' disease was made according to American Thyroid Association guidelines. Patients were recruited from an endocrinology department in Xi'an, China. From each patient, nine milliliters of peripheral blood was collected into an EDTA anticoagulant tube. Ficoll Paque Plus density gradient separation was used to isolate PBMCs, and no further T cell sorting was performed. An Agilent 2100 Bioanalyzer and agarose gel were used to check RNA quality, and a NanoDrop 2000 was used to measure RNA concentration. This same sample was also part of a study on T cells in Graves' hyperthyroidism and ophthalmopathy. The second paper states: A patient counted as having stable Graves' hyperthyroidism if no progression to ophthalmopathy occurred over 18 months of follow-up. Hyperthyroidism patients were aged 18 to 65 years and newly diagnosed, with disease duration of less than 2 months. Any patient with an uncontrolled infection, another autoimmune disease, pregnancy or lactation was excluded. Diagnoses were established on the basis of clinical symptoms, serum thyroxine and TRAb, thyroid ultrasound, and orbital computed tomography. A first-round RT-PCR of the TCR CDR3 used the HTBI primer set with the Qiagen OneStep RT-PCR kit. Most expanded thyroid clonotypes (frequency above 0.001) were also detected in blood, suggesting blood repertoires may reflect thyroid immune responses. A model built on a 13 V-J signature distinguished ophthalmopathy from stable hyperthyroidism, reaching around 88% sensitivity and around 82% specificity in cross-validation and 80%/75% in testing. During validation, the model predicted progression to ophthalmopathy a median of about 6.3 months ahead of onset, with almost 71% sensitivity and 72.22% specificity. TCR V-J signatures able to tell the groups apart were searched for in a discovery cohort of 100 patients, of whom over 40 had Graves' ophthalmopathy and about 55 had stable Graves' hyperthyroidism. Prospective prediction of ophthalmopathy was tested in an independent validation cohort of 18 to 20 hyperthyroidism patients and 17 patients who later progressed to ophthalmopathy. The approximately 90 discovery patients were divided at random into training and test sets in a 7:3 ratio. In addition, the study compared T-cell repertoires in thyroid tissue and in blood from five or six Graves' hyperthyroidism patients. After sampling, hyperthyroidism patients received methimazole starting at 30 mg daily, and ophthalmopathy patients received high-dose intravenous methylprednisolone. Libraries were constructed in a second round of multiplex PCR, after which size selection and purification were carried out. Libraries were sequenced paired-end with 100 bp reads on an Illumina HiSeq2000. SOAPnuke was used to process the raw data, removing reads that contained adapters or uncalled bases, had a mean Phred below 15, or lacked an exact match to the constant primer or identifier. High-quality paired reads were merged with COPE v1.2.5, and unique nucleotide sequences were defined as clonotypes. MiTCR v1.1 was used to align the clonotypes against IMGT TRBV, TRBD and TRBJ reference segments. The analysis included only V-J combinations with a frequency above 0.0001, which together covered approximately 99% of the repertoires. The TCS score was defined as F50 (clonal expansion) divided by E x V (chaos), with BLOSUM62-based TCRdist calculated between CDR3 peptides within each V-J. Welch's t-statistics and random forest reduced around 550 V-J features to 13, which were used in a naive Bayes classifier (R e1071). No statistical method was used to fix the sample size in advance, and group allocation was not hidden from the investigators. The paper describes TCR Vbeta CDR3 sequencing of around 140 peripheral blood samples, made up of 43 ophthalmopathy patients, around 78 hyperthyroidism patients and 17 progressor patients.

Sequences were derived from peripheral blood mononuclear cells (PBMCs), sampled at new diagnosis, from a patient treated with antithyroid drugs. The sequence came from a woman aged 25 to 39 with Graves disease. Donor details come from another sample of the same person, matched by shared clones. The chain uses TRBV4-1 and TRBJ2-3; 7 bases in the middle match TRBD2. The CDR3 amino acid sequence is: CASSQTSDSTDTQYF. In nucleotides, the sequence is TGCGCCAGCAGCCAAACTAGCGACAGCACAGATACGCAGTATTTT.